The entry below gives a single T cell receptor (beta chain) sequence along with its context. Looked up from germline, CDR1 is SGHRS and CDR2 is YFSETQ. J was trimmed by 7 bases and V by 4 bases; bases with no gene match: 5. The CDR3 has 14 residues. TCRdb reanalysed the 5' RACE reads using MiXCR and keeps one entry per CDR3 protein. Of 100,000 to 150,000 distinct CDR3 sequences listed, approximately 15% were seen once; the top ten hold 4.5% to 5.5%. The data were taken from a study of T-cell memory formation after mild COVID-19. Study summary: TCR clusters showed largely donor specificity.

J is TRBJ1-4 and V is TRBV5-1; 9 positions match TRBD1. The TCR comes from a man between 18 and 29 years old who had mild COVID-19 (a few samples of this study predate the infection). Cell type and time point are not known. Sequencing used PBMCs or a T cell subset sorted from them (not recorded which). CDR3 DNA: TGCGCCAGCAGCCCACAGGGGGCAGGTGAAAAACTGTTTTTT. This sequence encodes CASSPQGAGEKLFF.